A selection of T cell receptor beta chains follows, all from one sample in a study of OX40 agonist ivuxolimab in advanced cancers. Produced via immunoSEQ multiplex PCR; TCRdb's table is partial and in-frame only. Seen here are 50,000 to 65,000 clones, 82% observed once, and the top ten hold over 3%. Sequenced here: CD4+ or CD8+ T cells sorted from blood, sampled in a trial of the OX40 agonist ivuxolimab. These receptor sequences come from an adult with an advanced solid tumor such as melanoma, head and neck, liver or kidney cancer. Each CDR3 is given with its conserved first and last residue. Part of the rows lack a size; the others show once, few, many or a class for expanded clones.

V gene: TRBV7-8; clone size: few; CDR3 length: 16; CDR3 protein: CASSLRRLALHNEQFF
V gene: TRBV11-2; clone size: -; CDR3 length: 18; CDR3 protein: CASSLRRTGGSRNSPLHF
V gene: TRBV6-5; clone size: -; CDR3 length: 13; CDR3 protein: CASSYPGGNEQFF
V gene: TRBV19; clone size: medium-sized; CDR3 length: 14; CDR3 protein: CASSISRNTGELFF
V gene: TRBV2; clone size: -; CDR3 length: 15; CDR3 protein: CASSDRGGGNQPQHF
V gene: TRBV28; clone size: -; CDR3 length: 16; CDR3 protein: CASSFPSGGLTDTQYF
V gene: TRBV19; clone size: -; CDR3 length: 11; CDR3 protein: CASRVGETQYF
V gene: TRBV5-5; clone size: once; CDR3 length: 15; CDR3 protein: CASSLWRLSNQPQHF
V gene: TRBV5-4; clone size: -; CDR3 length: 15; CDR3 protein: CASSLAIATTDTQYF
V gene: TRBV2; clone size: -; CDR3 length: 12; CDR3 protein: CASVREYSEAFF
V gene: TRBV11-1; clone size: -; CDR3 length: 14; CDR3 protein: CASSGDSDLSGYTF
V gene: TRBV11-2; clone size: -; CDR3 length: 15; CDR3 protein: CASSLAGGIYNEQFF
V gene: TRBV19; clone size: -; CDR3 length: 12; CDR3 protein: CASTTKGQPQHF
V gene: TRBV4-3; clone size: -; CDR3 length: 17; CDR3 protein: CASSQGTGTGGGYGYTF
V gene: TRBV19; clone size: once; CDR3 length: 11; CDR3 protein: CASRRGEKLFF
V gene: TRBV5-6; clone size: -; CDR3 length: 12; CDR3 protein: CASSLRTDTQYF
V gene: TRBV28; clone size: -; CDR3 length: 15; CDR3 protein: CASSRWERRFNEQFF
V gene: TRBV6-1; clone size: -; CDR3 length: 14; CDR3 protein: CASIRAGNTGELFF
V gene: TRBV19; clone size: few; CDR3 length: 14; CDR3 protein: CASRLAEAYNEQFF
V gene: TRBV7-8; clone size: -; CDR3 length: 16; CDR3 protein: CASSLEGRGGTDTQYF
V gene: TRBV29-1; clone size: -; CDR3 length: 13; CDR3 protein: CSGKQGANTEAFF
V gene: TRBV4-1; clone size: -; CDR3 length: 14; CDR3 protein: CASSHRITNEKLFF
V gene: TRBV6-5; clone size: -; CDR3 length: 14; CDR3 protein: CASSDRQVAYEQYF
V gene: TRBV19; clone size: few; CDR3 length: 15; CDR3 protein: CASSPRAGGIYGYTF
V gene: TRBV14; clone size: -; CDR3 length: 14; CDR3 protein: CASSRHRGNEKLFF
V gene: TRBV29-1; clone size: -; CDR3 length: 14; CDR3 protein: CSIRTSGSTDTQYF
V gene: TRBV19; clone size: -; CDR3 length: 15; CDR3 protein: CASSQTVITYNEQFF
V gene: TRBV11-2; clone size: -; CDR3 length: 12; CDR3 protein: CASSLAPSPLHF
V gene: TRBV5-6; clone size: -; CDR3 length: 16; CDR3 protein: CASSLLGQGNTGELFF
V gene: TRBV5-1; clone size: -; CDR3 length: 15; CDR3 protein: CASSFIQGIQETQYF
V gene: TRBV14; clone size: once; CDR3 length: 15; CDR3 protein: CASSQIDRGVGGYTF
V gene: TRBV7-9; clone size: -; CDR3 length: 15; CDR3 protein: CASSPSGSSYNEQFF
V gene: TRBV27; clone size: -; CDR3 length: 15; CDR3 protein: CASTSRSKGNTEAFF
V gene: TRBV14; clone size: -; CDR3 length: 12; CDR3 protein: CASSQVNYGYTF
V gene: TRBV19; clone size: -; CDR3 length: 14; CDR3 protein: CASSMSYPEETQYF
V gene: TRBV2; clone size: -; CDR3 length: 13; CDR3 protein: CASSVGKNTEAFF